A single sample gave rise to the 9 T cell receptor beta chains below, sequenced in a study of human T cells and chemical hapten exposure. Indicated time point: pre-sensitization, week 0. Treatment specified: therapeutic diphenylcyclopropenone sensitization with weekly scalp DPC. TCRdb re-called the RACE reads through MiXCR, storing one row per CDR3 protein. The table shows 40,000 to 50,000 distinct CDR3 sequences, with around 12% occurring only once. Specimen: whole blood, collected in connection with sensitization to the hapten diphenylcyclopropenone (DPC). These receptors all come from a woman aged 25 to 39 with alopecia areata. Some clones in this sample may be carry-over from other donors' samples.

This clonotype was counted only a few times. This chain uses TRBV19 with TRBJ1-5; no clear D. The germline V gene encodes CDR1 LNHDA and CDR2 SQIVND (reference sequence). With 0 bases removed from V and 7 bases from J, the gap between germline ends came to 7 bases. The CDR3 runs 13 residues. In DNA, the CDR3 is TGTGCCAGTAGTATAGATCGCAGCCAGCCCCAGCATTTT. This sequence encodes CASSIDRSQPQHF.

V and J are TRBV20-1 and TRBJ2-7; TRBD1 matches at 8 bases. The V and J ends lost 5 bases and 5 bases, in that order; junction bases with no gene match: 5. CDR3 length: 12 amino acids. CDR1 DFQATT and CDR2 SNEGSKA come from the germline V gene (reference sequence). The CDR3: CSASDRENEQYF. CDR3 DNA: TGCAGTGCTTCGGACAGGGAGAACGAGCAGTACTTC.

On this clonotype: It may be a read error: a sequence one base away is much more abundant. The DNA of the CDR3 is TGTGCCCGCAGCTTAGATTTTTCACCCCCCGGGGGCTCTGGCTACACCTTC. This codes for CARSLDFSPPGGSGYTF. The chain joins TRBV11-2 to TRBJ1-2; the D gene is possibly TRBD1 (6 bases). Germline V CDR1 and CDR2: SGHAT, FQNNGV. There are 17 residues in the CDR3.

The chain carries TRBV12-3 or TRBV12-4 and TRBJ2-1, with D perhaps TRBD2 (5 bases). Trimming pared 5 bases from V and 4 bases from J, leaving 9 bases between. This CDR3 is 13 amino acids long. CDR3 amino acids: CASSPGLYNEQFF. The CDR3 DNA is TGTGCCAGCAGTCCGGGGTTATACAATGAGCAGTTCTTC.

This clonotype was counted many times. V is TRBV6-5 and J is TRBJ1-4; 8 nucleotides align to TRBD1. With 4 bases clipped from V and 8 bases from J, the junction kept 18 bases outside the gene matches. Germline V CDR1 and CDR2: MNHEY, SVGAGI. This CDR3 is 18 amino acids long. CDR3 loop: CASSSLSRDRSGGEKLFF. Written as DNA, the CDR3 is TGTGCCAGCAGTTCCTTGTCCCGGGACAGGTCCGGAGGGGAAAAACTGTTTTTT.

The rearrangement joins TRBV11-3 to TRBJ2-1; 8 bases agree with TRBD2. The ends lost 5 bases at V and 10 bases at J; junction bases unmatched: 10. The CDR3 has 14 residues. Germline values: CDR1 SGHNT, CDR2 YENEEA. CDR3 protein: CASSPTVSGGEQFF. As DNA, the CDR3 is TGTGCCAGCAGCCCCACCGTCTCGGGAGGGGAGCAGTTCTTC.

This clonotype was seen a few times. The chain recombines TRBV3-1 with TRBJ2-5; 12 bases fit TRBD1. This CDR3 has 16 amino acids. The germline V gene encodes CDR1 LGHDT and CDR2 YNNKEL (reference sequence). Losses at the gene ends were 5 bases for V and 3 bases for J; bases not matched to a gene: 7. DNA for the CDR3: TGTGCCAGCAGCATCCGGGACAGGGGGCGGAAAGAGACCCAGTACTTC. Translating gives CASSIRDRGRKETQYF.

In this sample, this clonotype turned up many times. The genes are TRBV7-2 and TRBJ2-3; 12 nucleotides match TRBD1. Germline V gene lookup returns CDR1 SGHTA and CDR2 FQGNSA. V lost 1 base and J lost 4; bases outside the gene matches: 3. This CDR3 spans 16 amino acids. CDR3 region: CASSLEGQGAADTQYF. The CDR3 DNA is TGTGCCAGCAGCTTAGAGGGACAGGGGGCGGCAGATACGCAGTATTTT.

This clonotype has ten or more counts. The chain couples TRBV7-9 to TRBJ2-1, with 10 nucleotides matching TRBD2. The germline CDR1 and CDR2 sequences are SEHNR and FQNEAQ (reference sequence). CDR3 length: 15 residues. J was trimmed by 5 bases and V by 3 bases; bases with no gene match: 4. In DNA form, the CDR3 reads TGTGCCAGCAGCTTGGGGACTAGCGAGGACAATGAGCAGTTCTTC. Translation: CASSLGTSEDNEQFF.